One sample yielded the 20 T cell receptor beta chains listed below, sequenced in a study of blood T cell repertoires in COVID-19. Clones were read by immunoSEQ multiplex PCR, and TCRdb kept only the in-frame ones, dropping some. Of roughly 190,000 clones in the sample, around 89% are singletons; the top ten hold 4% to 5.5%. The sequenced material came from peripheral blood. The receptors were sampled from a human donor in a cohort sampled during active COVID-19.

The CDR3 spells CASSTGQSHNVLTF. CDR3 nucleotides: TGCGCCAGCAGCACAGGACAGAGTCATAACGTCCTGACTTTC. This chain connects TRBV5-1 to TRBJ2-6; maybe TRBD1 (6 bases). Between the trimmed V and J ends, which lost 4 bases and 10 bases, there was a span of 15 bases. The CDR3 covers 14 residues. Germline V gene lookup returns CDR1 SGHRS and CDR2 YFSETQ.

The chain carries TRBV20-1 and TRBJ1-1; maybe TRBD1 (5 bases). V lost 3 bases, J lost 7 bases, and 9 bases lay in between. Germline V gives CDR1 DFQATT, CDR2 SNEGSKA (reference sequence). CDR3 size: 11 residues. The DNA of the CDR3 is TGCAGTGCTAGCCAGGGTAATGAAGCTTTCTTT. This encodes CSASQGNEAFF.

CDR3 region: CASTSGRQETQYF. The CDR3 DNA reads TGTGCCAGCACCTCGGGTCGACAAGAGACCCAGTACTTC. This rearrangement joins TRBV12-3 or TRBV12-4 to TRBJ2-5, with D uncertain. Trimming removed 7 bases at V and 2 bases at J, with 11 bases between. The CDR3 has 13 residues.

The chain joins TRBV18 to TRBJ1-6; D uncertain. With 2 bases removed from V and 7 bases from J, the gap between germline ends came to 6 bases. The CDR3 is 13 residues long. Germline V gene data show CDR1 as KGHSH and CDR2 as LQKENI. The chain's CDR3 is CASSPGLNSPLHF. In DNA, the CDR3 is TGTGCCAGCTCACCAGGGCTGAATTCACCCCTCCACTTT.

The chain combines TRBV9 with TRBJ2-3; 7 bases line up with TRBD2. The CDR3 has 16 residues. With V trimmed by 0 bases and J by 1 base, 5 bases remained unmatched. Germline CDR1 is SGDLS and CDR2 is YYNGEE. CDR3 DNA sequence: TGTGCCAGCAGCGTAGGAACTAGCGAACGCACAGATACGCAGTATTTT. It encodes CASSVGTSERTDTQYF. Using reference TRBV9 and TRBJ2-3 for the parts outside the CDR3, the full variable domain is DSGVTQTPKHLITATGQRVTLRCSPRSGDLSVYWYQQSLDQGLQFLIQYYNGEERAKGNILERFSAQQFPDLHSELNLSSLELGDSALYFCASSVGTSERTDTQYFGPGTRLTVL.

The rearrangement links TRBV24-1 to TRBJ2-6, with D possibly TRBD1 on 6 matching bases. This CDR3 has 16 residues. Germline V CDR1 and CDR2: KGHDR, SFDVKD. The ends were cut back, 5 bases at V and 2 bases at J, with 12 bases in the middle. The CDR3 reads CATSGTGFAGANVLTF. CDR3 bases: TGTGCCACCAGTGGAACAGGGTTTGCTGGGGCCAACGTCCTGACTTTC.

V and J are TRBV7-8 and TRBJ2-3; D remains unclear. V was pared by 5 bases and J by 0 bases, with 9 bases between. The CDR3 is 14 amino acids. Germline V gene sequence: CDR1 SGHVS, CDR2 FQNEAQ. The CDR3 here is CASSVIESTDTQYF. The CDR3 DNA reads as TGTGCCAGCAGCGTTATAGAGAGCACAGATACGCAGTATTTT.

The chain combines TRBV19 with TRBJ1-1; 8 bases map to TRBD1. The V and J ends lost 4 bases and 11 bases, in that order; junction bases with no gene match: 9. Germline values: CDR1 LNHDA, CDR2 SQIVND (reference sequence). The CDR3 loop spans 13 amino acids. Written as DNA, the CDR3 is TGTGCCAGTAGTACAAGGACAGGGCGGCCGGCTTTCTTT. This translates into CASSTRTGRPAFF.

This chain links TRBV28 with TRBJ2-1, with 10 bases aligning to TRBD1. This CDR3 contains 17 residues. Trimming removed 2 bases from V and 3 bases from J; junction bases left unmatched: 7. Germline CDR1 reads MDHEN; CDR2 reads SYDVKM. The CDR3 spells CASSLGVGQGRYNEQFF. CDR3 in DNA: TGTGCCAGCAGTTTAGGGGTGGGACAGGGGCGCTACAATGAGCAGTTCTTC.

The chain couples TRBV6-5 to TRBJ2-3; TRBD2 matches 8 bases. The ends lost 4 bases at V and 4 bases at J; junction bases unmatched: 10. The CDR3 contains 16 residues. Germline V gene sequence: CDR1 MNHEY, CDR2 SVGAGI. DNA of the CDR3: TGTGCCAGCAGTTCCCCCACGCCGGGAGGGTCAGATACGCAGTATTTT. Its protein product is CASSSPTPGGSDTQYF.

This clone was seen repeatedly, ten times or more. The chain couples TRBV9 to TRBJ1-2; possible D gene TRBD1, 6 bases. CDR3 length: 15 amino acids. Trimming stripped 4 bases from V and 4 bases from J, with 17 bases between. CDR1 and CDR2 (germline): SGDLS, YYNGEE. In DNA, the CDR3 is TGTGCCAGCAGCTCGACAGGCCGGGATTCCTATGGCTACACCTTC. It codes for CASSSTGRDSYGYTF.

The V call is TRBV5-6, the J call TRBJ1-1; TRBD1 agrees at 9 bases. The CDR3 is 15 amino acids. Trimming took 4 bases from V and 5 from J; bases not matched to a gene: 9. CDR1 and CDR2 (germline): SGHDT, YYEEEE. The DNA of the CDR3 is TGTGCCAGCAGCGATTACAGGGGGCAAGGAACTGAAGCTTTCTTT. This codes for CASSDYRGQGTEAFF.

The chain employs TRBV3-1 (or the pseudogene TRBV3-2) and TRBJ2-3, with TRBD2 matching 11 bases. The junction had 2 bases not matched to a gene; V was cut back by 1 base and J by 2 bases. Germline-derived CDR1 and CDR2 are LGHDT and YNNKEL (reference sequence). This CDR3 has 16 amino acids. CDR3 protein: CASSQVAGGYTDTQYF. The CDR3 coding sequence is TGTGCCAGCAGCCAAGTAGCGGGAGGGTACACAGATACGCAGTATTTT.

The V and J genes are TRBV28 and TRBJ2-5; weak D call: TRBD1 (5 bases). Trimming cost V 1 base and J 4 bases, with 16 bases left between them. Per the germline V gene, CDR1 is MDHEN and CDR2 is SYDVKM. This CDR3 has 16 residues. The CDR3 protein is CASSLSGRAQIETQYF. The CDR3, as DNA: TGTGCCAGCAGTTTATCCGGCAGGGCCCAAATAGAGACCCAGTACTTC.

The CDR3 coding sequence is TGTGCCAGCTCACCGGACAGGGGATACATTCAGTACTTC. Amino acids: CASSPDRGYIQYF. V gene TRBV18 combines with J gene TRBJ2-4; 9 nucleotides line up with TRBD1. Germline CDR1 is KGHSH and CDR2 is LQKENI. This CDR3 region has 13 residues. J gave up 8 bases and V 3 bases, and 2 bases lay outside the gene matches.

This chain uses TRBV4-3 with TRBJ1-5; D remains unclear. Germline V lookup: CDR1 LGHNA, CDR2 YSLEER. The V gene lost 0 bases and the J gene lost 7 bases, with 7 bases spanning the gap. This CDR3 has 13 amino acids. DNA of the CDR3: TGCGCCAGCAGCCAAGAGGTCCGGCAGCCCCAGCATTTT. It translates to CASSQEVRQPQHF.

This clone has just one count. The CDR3 region has the DNA TGTGCCAGCAGTGGGGGATCCGGGGGGCCTAAGTGGGAGACCCAGTACTTC. Translating it yields CASSGGSGGPKWETQYF. J is TRBJ2-5 and V is TRBV6-1; tentatively, D is TRBD2 (7 bases). The germline V gene encodes CDR1 MNHNS and CDR2 SASEGT. This CDR3 has 17 amino acids. V was clipped by 4 bases and J by 5 bases, with 23 bases between them.

This clone has only a few counts. The chain employs TRBV5-1 and TRBJ1-3; no clear D gene. CDR1 is SGHRS and CDR2 is YFSETQ in the germline V gene. There are 14 residues in the CDR3. V dropped 5 bases and J dropped 0 bases, with 9 bases sitting between them. CDR3 sequence: CASSDTSSGNTIYF. The CDR3 region has the DNA TGCGCCAGCAGTGACACCTCCTCTGGAAACACCATATATTTT.

The gene calls are TRBV4-1 and TRBJ2-4, with TRBD1 matching over 10 bases. Germline loops: CDR1 MGHRA, CDR2 YSYEKL. The CDR3 sequence is 16 residues long. V shed 3 bases and J 3 bases; nucleotides not matched to a gene: 5. The CDR3 spells CASSQPGTGDKNIQYF. For the CDR3, the DNA is TGCGCCAGCAGCCAGCCCGGGACAGGGGACAAAAACATTCAGTACTTC.

The gene calls are TRBV18 and TRBJ2-7; 11 bases are shared with TRBD2. V lost 4 bases to trimming and J lost 5 bases; unmatched junction nucleotides: 4. The CDR3 consists of 14 residues. Germline-derived CDR1 and CDR2 are KGHSH and LQKENI. CDR3 coding DNA: TGTGCCAGCTCACTTACTAGCGGGAGCAACGAGCAGTACTTC. It translates to CASSLTSGSNEQYF.